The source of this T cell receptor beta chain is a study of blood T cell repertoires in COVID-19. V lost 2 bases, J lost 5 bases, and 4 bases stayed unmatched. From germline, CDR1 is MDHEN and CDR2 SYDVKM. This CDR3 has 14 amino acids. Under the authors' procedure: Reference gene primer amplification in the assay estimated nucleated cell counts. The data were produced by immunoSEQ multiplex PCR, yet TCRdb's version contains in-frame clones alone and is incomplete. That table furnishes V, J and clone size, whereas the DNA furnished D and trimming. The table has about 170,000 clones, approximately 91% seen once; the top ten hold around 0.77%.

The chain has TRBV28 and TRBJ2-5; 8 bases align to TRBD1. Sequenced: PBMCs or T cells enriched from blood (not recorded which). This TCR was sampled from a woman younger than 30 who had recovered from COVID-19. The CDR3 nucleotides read TGTGCCAGCAGTTTAAGTCAGGGGGCCGAGACCCAGTACTTC. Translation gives CASSLSQGAETQYF.